A selection of T cell receptor beta chains follows, all from one sample in a study of cytomegalovirus exposure and HLA in healthy donors. Data came from immunoSEQ multiplex PCR; TCRdb stores just in-frame clones and leaves some out. The sample shows approximately 150,000 clones, roughly four fifths of them seen only once. Sequenced sample: PBMCs. The receptors here all came from a man aged 50-60 years in good health and CMV-seropositive. Both conserved end residues are part of each CDR3. Fields, in order: V gene, D gene, clone size, J gene, CDR3 DNA, CDR3 protein. The D gene is left open where the match is weak. Some rows have no size entry. The others give once, few or many, or a class for an expanded clone.

v_call: TRBV6-4; d_call: .; clone_size: once; j_call: TRBJ1-2; cdr3_nt: TGTGCCAGCAGTGACTCTGGGACCCCGGGAGATGGCTACACCTTC; cdr3_aa: CASSDSGTPGDGYTF
v_call: TRBV5-4; d_call: .; clone_size: .; j_call: TRBJ2-7; cdr3_nt: TGTGCCAGCAGCTCCAAGGAGCGGGTCCACTCCTACGAGCAGTACTTC; cdr3_aa: CASSSKERVHSYEQYF
v_call: TRBV11-3; d_call: .; clone_size: .; j_call: TRBJ2-7; cdr3_nt: TGTGCCAGCAGCTTAGCCAGGGGCAGGGAGAGCTCCTACGAGCAGTACTTC; cdr3_aa: CASSLARGRESSYEQYF
v_call: TRBV28; d_call: .; clone_size: .; j_call: TRBJ1-5; cdr3_nt: TGTGCCAGCAGTTTACGGGGTAGCAATCAGCCCCAGCATTTT; cdr3_aa: CASSLRGSNQPQHF
v_call: TRBV28; d_call: .; clone_size: .; j_call: TRBJ1-4; cdr3_nt: TGTGCCAGCAGTCCACTTAATGAAAAACTGTTTTTT; cdr3_aa: CASSPLNEKLFF
v_call: TRBV7-9; d_call: TRBD1; clone_size: .; j_call: TRBJ1-5; cdr3_nt: TGTGCCAGCAGTTCAACGACAGGGGCCAGCAATCAGCCCCAGCATTTT; cdr3_aa: CASSSTTGASNQPQHF
v_call: TRBV4-3; d_call: .; clone_size: few; j_call: TRBJ1-1; cdr3_nt: TGCGCCAGCAGCCAAGTATATGGAGGACCGAACACTGAAGCTTTCTTT; cdr3_aa: CASSQVYGGPNTEAFF
v_call: TRBV18; d_call: TRBD2; clone_size: .; j_call: TRBJ2-1; cdr3_nt: TGTGCCAGCTCATATAGCGGGAGCATAGAGCAGTTCTTC; cdr3_aa: CASSYSGSIEQFF
v_call: TRBV2; d_call: TRBD1; clone_size: .; j_call: TRBJ2-7; cdr3_nt: TGTGCCAGCAGTAAAGAGGGGACAGGGGGTTACGAGCAGTACTTC; cdr3_aa: CASSKEGTGGYEQYF
v_call: TRBV27; d_call: TRBD1; clone_size: .; j_call: TRBJ1-2; cdr3_nt: TGTGCCAGCAGTTCCGACAGGGTTGATGGCTACACCTTC; cdr3_aa: CASSSDRVDGYTF
v_call: TRBV5-1; d_call: TRBD2; clone_size: .; j_call: TRBJ2-5; cdr3_nt: TGCGCCAGCAGCCTATCAGCGGGACAAGAGACCCAGTACTTC; cdr3_aa: CASSLSAGQETQYF
v_call: TRBV9; d_call: TRBD2; clone_size: .; j_call: TRBJ2-5; cdr3_nt: TGTGCCAGCAGCGAAGGACTAGGACAAGAGACCCAGTACTTC; cdr3_aa: CASSEGLGQETQYF
v_call: TRBV28; d_call: .; clone_size: .; j_call: TRBJ1-1; cdr3_nt: TGTGCCAGCAGTTTAAATCGGGGTGCGGGGAACACTGAAGCTTTCTTT; cdr3_aa: CASSLNRGAGNTEAFF
v_call: TRBV28; d_call: .; clone_size: .; j_call: TRBJ1-3; cdr3_nt: TGTGCCAGCAGTTTACCCGACCCCCGGAGGTCTGGAAACACCATATATTTT; cdr3_aa: CASSLPDPRRSGNTIYF
v_call: TRBV30; d_call: .; clone_size: .; j_call: TRBJ1-5; cdr3_nt: TGTGCCTGGAGTCGGGGACATAATAGCAATCAGCCCCAGCATTTT; cdr3_aa: CAWSRGHNSNQPQHF
v_call: TRBV14; d_call: .; clone_size: few; j_call: TRBJ2-7; cdr3_nt: TGTGCCAGCAGCCAAGATTCTGGAGTGTGGGCTAGCGCCGACTACGAGCAGTACTTC; cdr3_aa: CASSQDSGVWASADYEQYF
v_call: TRBV6-5; d_call: TRBD1; clone_size: .; j_call: TRBJ2-7; cdr3_nt: TGTGCCAGCAGTCCAGGGGGAGCCGAGCAGTACTTC; cdr3_aa: CASSPGGAEQYF
v_call: TRBV5-8; d_call: .; clone_size: .; j_call: TRBJ1-5; cdr3_nt: TGTGCCAGCAGCCCAGGTGGAGGGATGAATCAGCCCCAGCATTTT; cdr3_aa: CASSPGGGMNQPQHF
v_call: TRBV4-1; d_call: .; clone_size: .; j_call: TRBJ2-2; cdr3_nt: TGCGCCAGCAGCCTACAGGGTTTCACCGGGGAGCTGTTTTTT; cdr3_aa: CASSLQGFTGELFF
v_call: TRBV7-2; d_call: TRBD2; clone_size: .; j_call: TRBJ2-1; cdr3_nt: TGTGCCAGCAGCTTAGTGGCGGGCGGGGGAAATGAGCAGTTCTTC; cdr3_aa: CASSLVAGGGNEQFF
v_call: TRBV18; d_call: .; clone_size: .; j_call: TRBJ1-5; cdr3_nt: TGTGCCAGCTCACCAGATAGCGGCAGGAAGCAGCCCCAGCATTTT; cdr3_aa: CASSPDSGRKQPQHF
v_call: TRBV5-1; d_call: .; clone_size: once; j_call: TRBJ1-4; cdr3_nt: TGCGCCAGCAGCTTAGGAACAGTCACAACTAATGAAAAACTGTTTTTT; cdr3_aa: CASSLGTVTTNEKLFF
v_call: TRBV5-1; d_call: TRBD2; clone_size: .; j_call: TRBJ2-3; cdr3_nt: TGCGCCAGCAGCAGCTTGACTAGCGGCAGCACAGATACGCAGTATTTT; cdr3_aa: CASSSLTSGSTDTQYF
v_call: TRBV27; d_call: .; clone_size: .; j_call: TRBJ1-1; cdr3_nt: TGTGCCAGCAGTATGAAAGGGGGTGGAACTGAAGCTTTCTTT; cdr3_aa: CASSMKGGGTEAFF
v_call: TRBV7-9; d_call: .; clone_size: .; j_call: TRBJ2-1; cdr3_nt: TGTGCCAGCGGATCATTCGACAGGACCTACAATGAGCAGTTCTTC; cdr3_aa: CASGSFDRTYNEQFF
v_call: TRBV2; d_call: TRBD2; clone_size: .; j_call: TRBJ2-2; cdr3_nt: TGTGCCAGCAGTGGGGAGGGAGCGAACACCGGGGAGCTGTTTTTT; cdr3_aa: CASSGEGANTGELFF
v_call: TRBV6-4; d_call: .; clone_size: .; j_call: TRBJ2-7; cdr3_nt: TGTGCCAGCAGTGAGACGGCGGGATCCTACGAGCAGTACTTC; cdr3_aa: CASSETAGSYEQYF
v_call: TRBV6-1; d_call: TRBD2; clone_size: .; j_call: TRBJ2-1; cdr3_nt: TGTGCCAGCAGTGAATCCCGTGGCGGGAGTTTCGTTACCGCCAATGAGCAGTTCTTC; cdr3_aa: CASSESRGGSFVTANEQFF
v_call: TRBV4-1; d_call: TRBD2; clone_size: .; j_call: TRBJ2-3; cdr3_nt: TGCGCCAGCAGCCAGGTCATGACTAGCGGGGGGGCGAGAGATTCAAGGAATACGCAGTATTTT; cdr3_aa: CASSQVMTSGGARDSRNTQYF
v_call: TRBV29-1; d_call: TRBD1; clone_size: .; j_call: TRBJ2-7; cdr3_nt: TGCAGCGTTGAACACGGACAGGGGCACGAGCAGTACTTC; cdr3_aa: CSVEHGQGHEQYF
v_call: TRBV5-6; d_call: .; clone_size: .; j_call: TRBJ2-2; cdr3_nt: TGTGCCAGCAGCTTTGGGGCCGGCGGGGAGCTGTTTTTT; cdr3_aa: CASSFGAGGELFF
v_call: TRBV29-1; d_call: .; clone_size: .; j_call: TRBJ1-1; cdr3_nt: TGCAGCGTCCACCCCGGGAGGGCGAGGGGCCGTAGGGGCACTGAAGCTTTCTTT; cdr3_aa: CSVHPGRARGRRGTEAFF
v_call: TRBV6-5; d_call: TRBD1; clone_size: .; j_call: TRBJ1-4; cdr3_nt: TGTGCCAGCAGTTCGGGGGGGACAGGGGGTGAAAAACTGTTTTTT; cdr3_aa: CASSSGGTGGEKLFF
v_call: TRBV7-2; d_call: TRBD2; clone_size: .; j_call: TRBJ2-3; cdr3_nt: TGTGCCAGCAGCTTAACTAGCGGTGGATGGGGGGATACGCAGTATTTT; cdr3_aa: CASSLTSGGWGDTQYF
v_call: TRBV19; d_call: TRBD1; clone_size: once; j_call: TRBJ1-1; cdr3_nt: TGTGCCAGTATTAGCCAGGGGGTCTTCACTGAAGCTTTCTTT; cdr3_aa: CASISQGVFTEAFF
v_call: TRBV7-9; d_call: .; clone_size: .; j_call: TRBJ1-5; cdr3_nt: TGTGCCAGCAGCCCGGACGGAGGGGAACCCCAGCATTTT; cdr3_aa: CASSPDGGEPQHF
v_call: TRBV15; d_call: TRBD1; clone_size: .; j_call: TRBJ1-1; cdr3_nt: TGTGCCACCAGCAGGAAAGACAGGGAGAACACTGAAGCTTTCTTT; cdr3_aa: CATSRKDRENTEAFF
v_call: TRBV5-4; d_call: TRBD1; clone_size: .; j_call: TRBJ2-7; cdr3_nt: TGTGCCAGCAGACCGAACAGGGGGCCCCTCCAGGAGCAGTACTTC; cdr3_aa: CASRPNRGPLQEQYF
v_call: TRBV6-1; d_call: .; clone_size: .; j_call: TRBJ1-2; cdr3_nt: TGTGCCAGCAGTGAATTGGGGGCGGATGGCTACACCTTC; cdr3_aa: CASSELGADGYTF
v_call: TRBV5-5; d_call: TRBD2; clone_size: once; j_call: TRBJ2-7; cdr3_nt: TGTGCCAGCAGCCCAGGGTTACTAGCGGGACTCGAGCAGTACTTC; cdr3_aa: CASSPGLLAGLEQYF
v_call: TRBV10-3; d_call: TRBD2; clone_size: .; j_call: TRBJ2-6; cdr3_nt: TGTGCCATCATGGGATTAGCGGGCTCCTCTGGGGCCAACGTCCTGACTTTC; cdr3_aa: CAIMGLAGSSGANVLTF
v_call: TRBV5-1; d_call: .; clone_size: .; j_call: TRBJ2-5; cdr3_nt: TGCGCCAGCAGCTTGTCGCCGGGACAATCCCAAGGGGAGACCCAGTACTTC; cdr3_aa: CASSLSPGQSQGETQYF
v_call: TRBV13; d_call: TRBD1; clone_size: .; j_call: TRBJ1-6; cdr3_nt: TGTGCCAGCAGCTTATCAGGGGGTGATTCACCCCTCCACTTT; cdr3_aa: CASSLSGGDSPLHF
v_call: TRBV5-1; d_call: TRBD1; clone_size: .; j_call: TRBJ2-7; cdr3_nt: TGCGCCAGCAGCTTGAAGTTCGGGACAGGGTCCCCCTACGAGCAGTACTTC; cdr3_aa: CASSLKFGTGSPYEQYF
v_call: TRBV5-1; d_call: TRBD2; clone_size: .; j_call: TRBJ2-7; cdr3_nt: TGCGCCAGCAGCTTGACGACTAGCGGATCCTACGAGCAGTACTTC; cdr3_aa: CASSLTTSGSYEQYF